The 5 T cell receptor beta chains below were found in one sample sequenced in a study of CD8 T cells in Susac syndrome. An input of about 0.45 to 1 ug of RNA was subjected to reverse transcription using random hexamers. TCRdb re-called the immunoSEQ multiplex PCR reads through MiXCR, storing one row per CDR3 protein. Among 85,000 to 130,000 distinct CDR3 sequences, roughly 94% were seen once, and the ten largest hold around 0.38%. What was sequenced was CD8+ T cells from PBMCs. All receptors derive from a human donor with Susac syndrome.

This chain joins TRBV9 and TRBJ2-7; TRBD2 might be the D (5 bases). Germline CDR1 SGDLS, CDR2 YYNGEE. The CDR3 has 13 residues. V was cut by 4 bases and J by 0 bases, with 8 bases left in between. CDR3 DNA: TGTGCCAGCAGCCGAGGGCCCTCCTACGAGCAGTACTTC. It is translated as CASSRGPSYEQYF.

The V and J genes are TRBV15 and TRBJ2-7; possible D gene TRBD1, 5 bases. Germline assignment: CDR1 LNHNV and CDR2 YYDKDF (reference sequence). This CDR3 contains 15 residues. The V and J ends lost 0 bases and 3 bases respectively, with 12 bases between them. The DNA for the CDR3 is TGTGCCACCAGCAGAGATCTGGGCCAGGGCTACGAGCAGTACTTC. As protein: CATSRDLGQGYEQYF.

The chain carries TRBV5-6 and TRBJ2-1; D not certain. V lost 0 bases and J 1 base, leaving 8 bases between the germline ends. Per the germline V gene, CDR1 is SGHDT and CDR2 is YYEEEE. CDR3 size: 15 residues. The CDR3 nucleotides read TGTGCCAGCAGCTTGGCCGGGCCATCCTACAATGAGCAGTTCTTC. Its translation is CASSLAGPSYNEQFF.

This clonotype showed up just once. The DNA of the CDR3 is TGTGCCAGCGAACAGGCGCTAAGAAACACCATATATTTT. Amino acids: CASEQALRNTIYF. The rearrangement joins TRBV12-3 or TRBV12-4 to TRBJ1-3, with a possible D match to TRBD1 (5 bases). The CDR3 covers 13 residues. V lost 8 bases and J lost 5, with 13 bases in between.

The chain is built from TRBV7-9 and TRBJ2-1; D remains ambiguous. Germline CDR1 and CDR2: SEHNR and FQNEAQ (reference sequence). Trimming took 7 bases from V and 9 from J, leaving 10 bases between them. The CDR3 consists of 11 residues. For the CDR3, the DNA is TGTGCCAGCACGGTAGCCGGTGAGCAGTTCTTC. As protein: CASTVAGEQFF.